This T cell receptor beta chain appears in the sequencing data of a study of T-cell memory formation after mild COVID-19 (dated by TCRdb to about 2021). About the investigation overall: TCR sequence clusters from the two donors were largely donor specific. Longitudinal TCRalpha and TCRbeta repertoire sequencing tracked T-cell clones expanding and contracting after mild COVID-19 in a couple of donors. The cohort comprised two young, previously healthy adult volunteers, one female and one male. The research as a whole found: Contracting CD4+ clones were found mainly in CM and EM memory subsets, while CD8+ clones were enriched in EMRA. Clones contracting from day 15 to 85 had balanced CD4/CD8 phenotypes, while a second wave expanding from day 15 to 37 was biased towards CD4+. Some responding clones were detected in pre-infection memory, which suggested that pre-existing cross-reactive memory T cells had joined the SARS-CoV-2 response. The second-wave clones that peaked on day 37 were not confirmed to be SARS-CoV-2 specific. The study covered only two mild cases, and larger cohorts including severe cases with pre-infection samples were considered necessary.

Turning to this clonotype: Its antigen specificity is not known. No quality values exist for individual bases; no much larger clone is one base distant.

The sample was run on an Illumina NovaSeq 6000. TCRalpha and TCRbeta cDNA libraries were constructed by 5'RACE with constant-segment primers, with sample barcodes and unique molecular identifiers being introduced. RNA was extracted from every sample with Trizol reagent. Amplification of the libraries took two PCR steps, and the second step added a second sample barcode plus Illumina TruSeq adapters. The libraries were sequenced on an Illumina NovaSeq using 2 x 150 bp paired-end reads. The published analysis was carried out like this. With migec v1.2.7, reads were demultiplexed and then collapsed into UMI-guided consensus sequences. Using mixcr v2.1.11, UMI consensuses were aligned to TRA and TRB V and J templates and then assembled into clonotypes. Expanded or contracted clonotypes were those called significant by both edgeR and NoisET, with noise models trained on biological replicates. edgeR calls used a false discovery rate-adjusted p below 0.01 and a log2 fold-change threshold of 1. PCA with hierarchical clustering of max-normalized trajectories of the 1000 most abundant clonotypes was used as exploratory dynamics analysis. Each responding clone was given a CD4 or CD8 phenotype based on the CD4+ and CD8+ repertoires, which had been sequenced separately. TCRdb reanalyzed the raw reads on its own, using fastp at Q25 for trimming and MiXCR for clone calling, and kept in-frame beta chains. Records with the same CDR3 protein are collapsed into one entry carrying the most frequent genes and DNA. TCRdb's processing, not the authors' own work, is the source of the V and J calls. The sample table holds over 350,000 distinct CDR3 sequences, of which 24% were seen once. The top ten clonotypes cover around 8.1% of the sample.

PBMCs were isolated by Ficoll-Paque density gradient centrifugation. This receptor was obtained from an adult woman who had mild COVID-19 (a few samples of this study predate the infection). The sample titles of this study are shuffled in the database, so cell type and time point are left out; the donor was told from shared clones. Sequencing input: PBMCs or a T cell subset sorted from them (not recorded which).

At the DNA level, the sequence is TGTGCCAGCAGTGGGGGACAGGGAATGGGCTACACCTTC. Translated, this is CASSGGQGMGYTF. The rearranged segments are TRBV12-3 or TRBV12-4 and TRBJ1-2; TRBD1 matches 9 bases in the middle. Here V drops 5 bases and J drops 8 bases, and the junction holds 6 bases not matched to any gene. CDR3 length: 13 amino acids, cysteine to phenylalanine. The kept DNA is CDR3 alone, 39 bases in frame from the first base.